This record looks at one T cell receptor (beta chain) sequence and its context. For each extraction, RNA and DNA were obtained together from approximately 20-30 mg of unsorted bulk tissue. The germline V gene has CDR1 SGHNT and CDR2 YENEEA. Trimming took 6 bases from V and 5 from J, leaving 13 bases between them. CDR3 size: 14 residues. The sample comes from a study of tumor-infiltrating lymphocytes in primary liver carcinoma. Total RNA amounting to around 530 ng was the source from which TCR beta cDNA was made with a constant-region primer. Generation of the TCR beta libraries relied on three nested multiplex PCR rounds using slightly modified ARM-PCR. The two initial PCR rounds, around 10 cycles each, used TRBV1-TRBV30 forward and C-beta reverse primers. TCRdb reprocessed the multiplex PCR reads with MiXCR, giving one entry per CDR3 protein. Of 99,000 or so distinct CDR3 sequences listed, approximately 71% were seen once; the top ten hold around 9.5%.

V is TRBV11-3 and J is TRBJ2-2; D gene uncertain. This TCR was sampled from an older woman with primary liver carcinoma and hepatitis B virus infection. The sequenced sample consisted of liver tumor tissue from sampling region 5. The sample's subset: tumor region T5, tumor centre. The CDR3 is CASRETRTTGELFF. The DNA for the CDR3 is TGTGCCAGCAGGGAAACCAGGACGACCGGGGAGCTGTTTTTT.